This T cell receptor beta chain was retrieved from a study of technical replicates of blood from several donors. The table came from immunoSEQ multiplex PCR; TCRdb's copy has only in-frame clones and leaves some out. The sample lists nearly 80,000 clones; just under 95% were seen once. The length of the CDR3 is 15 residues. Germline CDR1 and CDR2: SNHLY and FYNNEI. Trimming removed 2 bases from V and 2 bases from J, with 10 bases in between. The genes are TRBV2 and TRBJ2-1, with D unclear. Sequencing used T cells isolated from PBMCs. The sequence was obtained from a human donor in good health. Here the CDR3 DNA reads TGTGCCAGCAGTGAAAGACTTACCACCTACAATGAGCAGTTCTTC. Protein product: CASSERLTTYNEQFF.